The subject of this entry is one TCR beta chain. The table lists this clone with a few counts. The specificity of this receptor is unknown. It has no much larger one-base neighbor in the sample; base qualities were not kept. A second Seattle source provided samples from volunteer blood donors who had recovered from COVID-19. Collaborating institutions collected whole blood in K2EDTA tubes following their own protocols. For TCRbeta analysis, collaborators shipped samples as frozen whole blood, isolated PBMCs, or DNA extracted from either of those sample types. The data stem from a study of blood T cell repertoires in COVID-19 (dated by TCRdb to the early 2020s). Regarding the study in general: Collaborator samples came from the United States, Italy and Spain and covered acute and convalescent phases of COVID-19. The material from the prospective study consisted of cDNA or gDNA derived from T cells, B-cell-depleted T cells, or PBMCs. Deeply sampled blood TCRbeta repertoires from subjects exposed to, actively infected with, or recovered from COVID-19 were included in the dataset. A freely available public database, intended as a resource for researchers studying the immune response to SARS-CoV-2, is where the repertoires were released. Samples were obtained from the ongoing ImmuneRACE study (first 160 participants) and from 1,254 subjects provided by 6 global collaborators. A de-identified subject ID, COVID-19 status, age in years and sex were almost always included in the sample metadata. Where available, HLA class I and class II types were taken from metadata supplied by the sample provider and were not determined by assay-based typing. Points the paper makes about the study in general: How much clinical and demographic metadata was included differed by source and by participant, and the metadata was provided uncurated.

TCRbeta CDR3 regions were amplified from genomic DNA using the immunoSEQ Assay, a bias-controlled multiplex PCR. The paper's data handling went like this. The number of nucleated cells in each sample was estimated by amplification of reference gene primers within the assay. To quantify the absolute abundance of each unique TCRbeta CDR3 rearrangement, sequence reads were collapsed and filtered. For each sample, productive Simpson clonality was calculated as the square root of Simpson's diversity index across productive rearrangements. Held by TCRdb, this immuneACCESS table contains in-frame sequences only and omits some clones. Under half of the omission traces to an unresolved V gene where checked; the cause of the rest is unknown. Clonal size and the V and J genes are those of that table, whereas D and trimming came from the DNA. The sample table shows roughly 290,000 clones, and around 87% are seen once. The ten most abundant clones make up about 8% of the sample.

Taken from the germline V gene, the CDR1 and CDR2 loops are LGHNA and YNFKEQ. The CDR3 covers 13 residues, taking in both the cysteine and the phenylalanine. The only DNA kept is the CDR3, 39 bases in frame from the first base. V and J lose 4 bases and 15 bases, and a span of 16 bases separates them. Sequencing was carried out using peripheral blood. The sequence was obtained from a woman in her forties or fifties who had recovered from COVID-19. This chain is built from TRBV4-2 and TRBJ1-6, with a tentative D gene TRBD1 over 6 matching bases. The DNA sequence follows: TGTGCCAGCAGCCTCGGACAGACTAAAGACCTCCACTTT. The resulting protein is CASSLGQTKDLHF.